The following is a TCR beta chain sequence with its context. Profiled with immunoSEQ multiplex PCR; TCRdb holds only in-frame clones, not every one. This repertoire shows more than 65,000 clones, 75% to 95% found once; its top ten account for roughly 0.38%. The data stem from a study of technical replicates of blood from a handful of donors. Germline V gene data show CDR1 as SNHLY and CDR2 as FYNNEI. This CDR3 comprises 13 residues. V was trimmed by 7 bases and J by 8 bases, leaving 12 bases between them. The TCR comes from a human donor in good health. Some clones in this sample may be carry-over from other donors' samples. The V call is TRBV2, the J call TRBJ1-6; weak D call: TRBD1 (5 bases). Sequences were obtained from T cells isolated from PBMCs. This CDR3 reads CASNGAKDSPLHF. CDR3 bases: TGTGCCAGCAATGGGGCCAAAGATTCACCCCTCCACTTT.